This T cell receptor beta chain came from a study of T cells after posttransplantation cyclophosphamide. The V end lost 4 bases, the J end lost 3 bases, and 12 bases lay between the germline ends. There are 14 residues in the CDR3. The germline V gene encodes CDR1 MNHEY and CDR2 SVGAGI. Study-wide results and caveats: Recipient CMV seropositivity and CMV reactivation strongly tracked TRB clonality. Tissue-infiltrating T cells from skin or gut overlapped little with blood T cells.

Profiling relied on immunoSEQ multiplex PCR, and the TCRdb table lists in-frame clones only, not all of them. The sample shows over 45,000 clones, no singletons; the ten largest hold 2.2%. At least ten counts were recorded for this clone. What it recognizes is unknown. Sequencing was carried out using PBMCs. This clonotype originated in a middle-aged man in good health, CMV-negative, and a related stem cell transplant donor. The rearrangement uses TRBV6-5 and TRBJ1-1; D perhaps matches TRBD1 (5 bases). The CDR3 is CASSFAGPDTEAFF. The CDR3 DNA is TGTGCCAGCAGTTTCGCGGGACCTGACACTGAAGCTTTCTTT.